Described below is a single TCR beta chain sequence and its context. Its antigen is undetermined. Random hexamers primed reverse transcription of 0.5 to 1 ug RNA. Multiplex PCR with immunoSEQ amplified the TCR beta CDR3 across 54 Vbeta and 13 Jbeta. MiXCR was run by TCRdb on the immunoSEQ multiplex PCR reads, yielding one entry per CDR3 protein. In the table there are about 150,000 distinct CDR3 sequences, about 95% of which are singletons. The CDR3 covers 16 residues. CDR1 and CDR2 from the germline V gene are MNHEY and SMNVEV (reference sequence). V gave up 6 bases and J gave up 7 bases; unmatched junction bases: 9. The data stem from a study of CD8 T cells in Susac syndrome. Study-level points and caveats: Maximal CD8+ clonal expansion in Susac was observed within TEMRA cells and among active patients.

The gene calls are TRBV27 and TRBJ2-1; 13 bases align to TRBD2. This TCR came from a human donor with Susac syndrome. Material: CD8+ T cells from PBMCs. This chain's CDR3 is CASSPTSGRAVNEQFF. CDR3 DNA: TGTGCCAGCAGCCCAACTAGCGGGAGGGCCGTGAATGAGCAGTTCTTC.